Listed below are T cell receptor beta chains from one sample, sequenced in a study of blood T cell repertoires in COVID-19. Clones were read by immunoSEQ multiplex PCR, and TCRdb kept only the in-frame ones, dropping some. The sample contains roughly 78,000 clones, approximately 80% of which appear only once. Material: peripheral blood. The receptor set was obtained from a man in his fifties with COVID-19, enrolled during active disease. CDR3s leave out the opening cysteine and the closing phenylalanine or tryptophan. Each record gives: D gene, J gene, V gene, CDR3 protein. The D gene is left open where the match is weak.

TRBD2	TRBJ2-3	TRBV6-1	ASSEGPAGATDTQY
.	TRBJ2-5	TRBV29-1	SASGRRETQY
.	TRBJ1-2	TRBV28	ASSSGRGNYGYT
.	TRBJ1-2	TRBV27	ASSLYGGLTSGYT
.	TRBJ1-2	TRBV19	ASSPGGGVRYGYT
.	TRBJ2-3	TRBV7-7	ASSLAQKTDTQY
TRBD2	TRBJ2-7	TRBV6-1	ASSERTSGSYEQY
TRBD1	TRBJ1-1	TRBV7-9	ASSSPTGLVTEAF
.	TRBJ2-7	TRBV29-1	SVVTPFGPVREQY
.	TRBJ2-1	TRBV6-4	ASSVQAQGNNEQF
TRBD1	TRBJ2-7	TRBV7-8	ASRPRTGGYEQY
.	TRBJ1-1	TRBV7-9	ASSLGTGAF
TRBD2	TRBJ2-7	TRBV5-1	ASTSGLAGGLGHEQY
TRBD1	TRBJ1-6	TRBV28	ASSTRTGLNSPLH
TRBD1	TRBJ2-3	TRBV6-5	ASGQGVENTQY
.	TRBJ2-5	TRBV4-1	ASRQTGFQETQY
TRBD2	TRBJ2-7	TRBV19	ASSGGLAGHSYEQY
.	TRBJ2-6	TRBV11-2	ASSLRGSGANVLT
.	TRBJ2-5	TRBV9	ASSIQDSSQETQY
.	TRBJ2-2	TRBV9	ASSGRADTGELF
TRBD1	TRBJ1-2	TRBV10-3	AISGHRTGRVGPRYGYT
.	TRBJ1-1	TRBV7-9	ASSSERAF
.	TRBJ1-5	TRBV24-1	ATSDGSGQPQH
.	TRBJ1-1	TRBV2	ASSGVGTEAF
.	TRBJ1-2	TRBV6-5	ASTGGGGYT
TRBD1	TRBJ2-7	TRBV29-1	SVPGQSYEQY
.	TRBJ1-2	TRBV5-6	ASSYGRDYT
TRBD1	TRBJ2-7	TRBV5-1	ASRNGDRGTADEQY
.	TRBJ2-3	TRBV9	ASSASGWVSGTDTQY
.	TRBJ2-1	TRBV30	AGRRDGTNEQF
TRBD1	TRBJ2-7	TRBV10-3	AISVRGQGHYEQY
.	TRBJ1-1	TRBV27	ASSPETGLNTEAF
.	TRBJ2-7	TRBV19	ASSRGTESSYEQY
TRBD1	TRBJ1-4	TRBV5-1	ASSLQGAHSNEKLF
TRBD2	TRBJ2-3	TRBV19	ASSTTSERDTQY
.	TRBJ1-5	TRBV19	ASSIASGNQPQH
.	TRBJ1-4	TRBV6-6	ASSSRDAGKLF
TRBD1	TRBJ1-1	TRBV7-2	ASSEGTGRTEAF
TRBD1	TRBJ2-7	TRBV11-3	ASSLAGGASQY
.	TRBJ2-7	TRBV1	TSSQDKGQSSYEQY
TRBD1	TRBJ2-6	TRBV28	ASSLGTGRANVLT
TRBD2	TRBJ2-7	TRBV7-3	ASSPSGGAGLYEQY
.	TRBJ2-1	TRBV6-2/TRBV6-3	ASSSGSSSNEQF
.	TRBJ2-7	TRBV19	ASSPTFARGSEQY